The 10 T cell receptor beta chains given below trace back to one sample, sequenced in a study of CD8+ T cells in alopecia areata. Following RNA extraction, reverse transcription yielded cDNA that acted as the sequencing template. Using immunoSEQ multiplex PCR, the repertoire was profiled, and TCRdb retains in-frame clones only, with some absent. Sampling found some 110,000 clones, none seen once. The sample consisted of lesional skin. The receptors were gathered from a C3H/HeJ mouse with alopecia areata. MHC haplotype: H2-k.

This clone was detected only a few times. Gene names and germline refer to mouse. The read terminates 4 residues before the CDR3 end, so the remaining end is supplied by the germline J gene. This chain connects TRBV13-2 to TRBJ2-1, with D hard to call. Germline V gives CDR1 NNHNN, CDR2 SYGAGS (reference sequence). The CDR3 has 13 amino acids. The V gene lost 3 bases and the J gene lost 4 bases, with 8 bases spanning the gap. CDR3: CASGAQDYAEQFF. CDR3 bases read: TGTGCCAGCGGTGCGCAGGATTATGCT.

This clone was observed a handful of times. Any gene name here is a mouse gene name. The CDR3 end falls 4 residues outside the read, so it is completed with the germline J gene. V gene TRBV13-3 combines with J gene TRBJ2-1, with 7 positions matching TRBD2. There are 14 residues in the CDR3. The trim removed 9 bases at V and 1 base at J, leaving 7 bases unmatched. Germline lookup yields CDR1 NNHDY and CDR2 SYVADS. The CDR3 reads CATSGTDNYAEQFF. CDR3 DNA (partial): TGTGCCACCTCCGGGACTGACAACTATGCT.

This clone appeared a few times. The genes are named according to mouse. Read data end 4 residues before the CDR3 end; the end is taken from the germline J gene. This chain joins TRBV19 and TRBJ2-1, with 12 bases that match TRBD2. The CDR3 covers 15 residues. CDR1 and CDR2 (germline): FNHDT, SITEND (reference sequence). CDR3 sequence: CASSIDWGGAAEQFF. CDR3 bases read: TGTGCCAGCAGTATCGACTGGGGGGGCGCGGCT.

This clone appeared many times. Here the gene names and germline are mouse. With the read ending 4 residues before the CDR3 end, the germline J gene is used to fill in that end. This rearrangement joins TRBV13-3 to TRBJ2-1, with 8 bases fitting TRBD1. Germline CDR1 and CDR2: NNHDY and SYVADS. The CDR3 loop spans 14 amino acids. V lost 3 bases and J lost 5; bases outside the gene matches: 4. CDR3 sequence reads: CASSVTGVNAEQFF. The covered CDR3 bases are TGTGCCAGCAGTGTGACAGGGGTGAATGCT.

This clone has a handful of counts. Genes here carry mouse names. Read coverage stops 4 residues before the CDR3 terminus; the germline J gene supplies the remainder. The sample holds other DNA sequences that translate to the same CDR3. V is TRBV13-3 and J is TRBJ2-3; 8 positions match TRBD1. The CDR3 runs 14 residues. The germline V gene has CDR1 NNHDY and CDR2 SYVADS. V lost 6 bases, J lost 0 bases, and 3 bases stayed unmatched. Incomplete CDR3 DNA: TGTGCCAGCACCACAGGGGGAAGTGCAGAA. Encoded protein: CASTTGGSAE. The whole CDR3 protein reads CASTTGGSAETLYF.

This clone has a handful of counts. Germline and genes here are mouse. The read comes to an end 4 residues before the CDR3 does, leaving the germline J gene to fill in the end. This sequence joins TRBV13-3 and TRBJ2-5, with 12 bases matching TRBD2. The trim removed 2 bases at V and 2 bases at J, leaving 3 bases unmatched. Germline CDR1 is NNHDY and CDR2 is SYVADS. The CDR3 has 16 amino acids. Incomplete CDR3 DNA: TGTGCCAGCAGTGAGCGGGACTGGGGGGCCCAAGAC. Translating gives CASSERDWGAQD. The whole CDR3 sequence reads CASSERDWGAQDTQYF.

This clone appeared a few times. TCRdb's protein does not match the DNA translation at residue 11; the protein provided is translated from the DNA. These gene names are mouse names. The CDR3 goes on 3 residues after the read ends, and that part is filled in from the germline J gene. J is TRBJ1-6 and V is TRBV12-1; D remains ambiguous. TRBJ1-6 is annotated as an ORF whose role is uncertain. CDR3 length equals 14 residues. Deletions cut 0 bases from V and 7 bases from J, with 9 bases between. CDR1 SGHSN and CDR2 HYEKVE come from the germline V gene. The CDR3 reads CASSLDNRNSPLYF. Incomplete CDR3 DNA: TGTGCCAGCTCTCTCGATAACAGAAATTCGCCC.

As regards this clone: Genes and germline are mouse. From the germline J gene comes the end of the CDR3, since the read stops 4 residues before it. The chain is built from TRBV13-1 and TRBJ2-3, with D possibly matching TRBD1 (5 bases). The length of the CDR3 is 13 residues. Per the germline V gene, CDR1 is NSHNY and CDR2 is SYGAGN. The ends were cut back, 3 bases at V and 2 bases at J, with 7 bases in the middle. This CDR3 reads CASSADIAETLYF. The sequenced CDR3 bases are TGTGCCAGCAGTGCGGACATTGCAGAA.

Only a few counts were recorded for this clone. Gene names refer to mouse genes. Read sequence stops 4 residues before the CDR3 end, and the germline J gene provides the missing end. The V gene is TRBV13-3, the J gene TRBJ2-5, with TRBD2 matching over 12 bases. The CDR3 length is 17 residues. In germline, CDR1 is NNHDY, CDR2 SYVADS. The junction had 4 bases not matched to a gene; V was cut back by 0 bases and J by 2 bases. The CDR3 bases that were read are TGTGCCAGCAGTGATGCAGGGGACTGGGGGGCCCAAGAC. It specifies CASSDAGDWGAQD. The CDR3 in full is CASSDAGDWGAQDTQYF.

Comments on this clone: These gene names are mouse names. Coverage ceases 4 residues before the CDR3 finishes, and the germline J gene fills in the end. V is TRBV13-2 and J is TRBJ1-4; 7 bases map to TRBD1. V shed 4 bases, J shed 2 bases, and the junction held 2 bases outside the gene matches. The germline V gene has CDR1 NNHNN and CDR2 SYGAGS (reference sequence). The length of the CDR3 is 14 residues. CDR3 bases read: TGTGCCAGCGGTCCGGGACAGTCCAACGAA. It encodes CASGPGQSNE. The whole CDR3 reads CASGPGQSNERLFF.